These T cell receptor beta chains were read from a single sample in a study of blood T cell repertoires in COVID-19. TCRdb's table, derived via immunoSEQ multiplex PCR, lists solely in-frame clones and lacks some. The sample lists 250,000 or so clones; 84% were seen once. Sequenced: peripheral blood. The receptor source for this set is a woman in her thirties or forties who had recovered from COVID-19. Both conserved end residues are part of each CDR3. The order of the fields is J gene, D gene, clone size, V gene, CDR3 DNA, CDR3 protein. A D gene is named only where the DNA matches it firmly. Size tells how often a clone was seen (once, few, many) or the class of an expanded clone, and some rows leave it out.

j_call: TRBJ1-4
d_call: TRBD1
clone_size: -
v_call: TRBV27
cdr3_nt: TGTGCCAGCAGAATGACAGGGATGGAGGGGAAACTGTTTTTT
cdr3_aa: CASRMTGMEGKLFF

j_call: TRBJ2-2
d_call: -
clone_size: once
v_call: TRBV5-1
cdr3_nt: TGCGCCAGCAGCCCGGGGGACTGGAACACCGGGGAGCTGTTTTTT
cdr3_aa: CASSPGDWNTGELFF

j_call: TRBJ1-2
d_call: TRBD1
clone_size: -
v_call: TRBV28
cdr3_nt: TGTGCCAGCAGTTTTGGGCAGGGGGATGGCTACACCTTC
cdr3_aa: CASSFGQGDGYTF

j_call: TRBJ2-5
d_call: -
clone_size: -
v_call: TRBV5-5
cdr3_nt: TGTGCCAGCAGTTTCGCTCAGGGTACAGGAGTAGAGACCCAGTACTTC
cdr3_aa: CASSFAQGTGVETQYF

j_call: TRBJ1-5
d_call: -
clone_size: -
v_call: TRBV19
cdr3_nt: TGTGCCAGTAGTATAGGGGGAGGTGGGAGCAATCAGCCCCAGCATTTT
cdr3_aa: CASSIGGGGSNQPQHF

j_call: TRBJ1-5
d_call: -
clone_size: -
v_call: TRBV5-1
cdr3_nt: TGCGCCAGCAGCTCCGCGGGAGATCAGCCCCAGCATTTT
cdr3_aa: CASSSAGDQPQHF

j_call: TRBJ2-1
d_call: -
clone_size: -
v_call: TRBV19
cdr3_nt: TGTGCCAGTAGTATGGTTTTCGGGGAGGACTCCTACAATGAGCAGTTCTTC
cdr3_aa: CASSMVFGEDSYNEQFF

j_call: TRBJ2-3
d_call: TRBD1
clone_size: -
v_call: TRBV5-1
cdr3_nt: TGCGCCAGCAACATCGCAGGGGGACCAAACCAGGGCGGAACTAGTAGCACAGATACGCAGTATTTT
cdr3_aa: CASNIAGGPNQGGTSSTDTQYF

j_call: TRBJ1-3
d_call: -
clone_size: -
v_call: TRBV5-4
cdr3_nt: TGTGCCAGCAGCTCCCCCTACTCTGGAAACACCATATATTTT
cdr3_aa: CASSSPYSGNTIYF

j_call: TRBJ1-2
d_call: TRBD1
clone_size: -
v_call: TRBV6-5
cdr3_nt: TGTGCCAGCAGTTACACGGGACAGGGCGATGGCTACACCTTC
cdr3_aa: CASSYTGQGDGYTF

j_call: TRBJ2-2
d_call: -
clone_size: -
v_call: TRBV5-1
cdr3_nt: TGCGCCAGCAGCTTGTTGGCAGCGAGCACCGGGGAGCTGTTTTTT
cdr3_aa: CASSLLAASTGELFF

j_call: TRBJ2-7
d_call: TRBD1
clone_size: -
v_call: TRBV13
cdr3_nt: TGTGCCAGCAGCCCTCGACAGGGGGGATCTCCCTCCTACGAGCAGTACTTC
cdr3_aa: CASSPRQGGSPSYEQYF

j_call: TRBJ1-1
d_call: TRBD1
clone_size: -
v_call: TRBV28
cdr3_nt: TGTGCCAGCGCGACAGGGGGCTTGTACACTGAAGCTTTCTTT
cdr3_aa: CASATGGLYTEAFF

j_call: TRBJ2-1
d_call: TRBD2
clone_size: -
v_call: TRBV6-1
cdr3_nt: TGTGCCAGCAGTGTCCGGAGACTAGCGGGGGGCACCTACAATGAGCAGTTCTTC
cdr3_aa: CASSVRRLAGGTYNEQFF

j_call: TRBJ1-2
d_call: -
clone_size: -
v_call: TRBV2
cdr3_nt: TGTGCCAGCAGTGAAAATCGTGGGGGCGGCTACACCTTC
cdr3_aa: CASSENRGGGYTF

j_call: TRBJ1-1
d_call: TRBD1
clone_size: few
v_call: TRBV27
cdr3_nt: TGTGCCAGCAGTTGGGACAGAGCCAACACTGAAGCTTTCTTT
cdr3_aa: CASSWDRANTEAFF

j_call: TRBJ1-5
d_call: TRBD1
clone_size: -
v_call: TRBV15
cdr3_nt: TGTGCCACCAGCAGAGCATTCCGGGACAGAAATCAGCCCCAGCATTTT
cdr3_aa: CATSRAFRDRNQPQHF

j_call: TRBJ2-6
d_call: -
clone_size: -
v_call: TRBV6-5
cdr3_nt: TGTGCCAGCAGAACTATAAGCTCTGGGGCCAACGTCCTGACTTTC
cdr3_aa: CASRTISSGANVLTF

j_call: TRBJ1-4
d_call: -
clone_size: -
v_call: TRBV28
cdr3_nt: TGTGCCAGCAGTTTACTGTATGAAAAACTGTTTTTT
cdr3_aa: CASSLLYEKLFF

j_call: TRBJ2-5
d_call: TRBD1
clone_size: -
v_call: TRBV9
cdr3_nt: TGTGCCAGCAGCGTCGGAACCGGGACAGGGCGAGAGACCCAGTACTTC
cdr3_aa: CASSVGTGTGRETQYF

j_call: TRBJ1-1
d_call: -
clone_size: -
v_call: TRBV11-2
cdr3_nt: TGTGCCAGCAGCCCACAGGACATGAACACTGAAGCTTTCTTT
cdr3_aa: CASSPQDMNTEAFF

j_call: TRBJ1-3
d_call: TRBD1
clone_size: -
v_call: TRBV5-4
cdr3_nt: TGTGCCAGCAGCCCAGGACAGGGGGCACTACCTGGAAACACCATATATTTT
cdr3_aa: CASSPGQGALPGNTIYF

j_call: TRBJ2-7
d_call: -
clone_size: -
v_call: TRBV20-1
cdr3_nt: TGCAGTGCAGCCCGAATCTACGAGCAGTACTTC
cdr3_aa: CSAARIYEQYF

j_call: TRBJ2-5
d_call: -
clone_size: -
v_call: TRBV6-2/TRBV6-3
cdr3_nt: TGTGCCAGCAGTTCATCCGCGCCTGGCCAAGAGACCCAGTACTTC
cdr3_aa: CASSSSAPGQETQYF

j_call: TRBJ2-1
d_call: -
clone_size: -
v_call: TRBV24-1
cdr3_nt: TGTGCCACCAGTGATGCGGGGGGGACAGGTAGGATCAATGAGCAGTTCTTC
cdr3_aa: CATSDAGGTGRINEQFF

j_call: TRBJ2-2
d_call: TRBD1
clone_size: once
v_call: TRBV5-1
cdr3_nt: TGCGCCAGCACCACCAGGACAGGGGGCAACACCGGGGAGCTGTTTTTT
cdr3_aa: CASTTRTGGNTGELFF